This TCR beta chain was retrieved from a study of blood T cell repertoires in COVID-19. Study overall: The United States, Italy and Spain supplied acute and convalescent COVID-19 samples. PBMCs, B-cell-depleted T cells, or T cells were the source of the cDNA or gDNA that made up the material.

Two negative PCRs, clearance, or symptom resolution had been documented for recovered Cohort 3 donors. CDR1 and CDR2 from the germline V gene are MDHEN and SYDVKM. The V gene lost 3 bases and the J gene lost 6 bases, with 6 bases spanning the gap. This CDR3 region has 12 residues. On this clone: Other nucleotide sequences in the sample specify the same CDR3.

Method: immunoSEQ multiplex PCR; TCRdb's copy keeps in-frame clones and lacks some. The top ten clones hold less than 3% of a sample with roughly 280,000 clones, less than 90% of them seen once. The chain is built from TRBV28 and TRBJ2-1, with D perhaps matching TRBD2 (5 bases). This clonotype was sampled from a woman aged 45-59 years who had recovered from COVID-19. The material sequenced was PBMCs or T cells enriched from blood (not recorded which). The chain's CDR3 is CASSFRGNEQFF. CDR3 nucleotide sequence: TGTGCCAGCAGTTTCCGGGGCAATGAGCAGTTCTTC.